These 28 T cell receptor beta chains originate from one sample sequenced in a study of blood T cell repertoires in COVID-19. The data were produced by immunoSEQ multiplex PCR, yet TCRdb's version contains in-frame clones alone and is incomplete. Of 100,000 or so clones listed, around 74% were seen once; the top ten hold 15% to 20%. The sequencing input was peripheral blood. Receptors originate from a woman between 65 and 79 years old with acute or convalescent COVID-19.

This clone has only one observation. The rearrangement links TRBV3-1 (or the pseudogene TRBV3-2) to TRBJ2-3, with 7 bases fitting TRBD2. Looked up from germline, CDR1 is LGHDT and CDR2 is YNNKEL (reference sequence). The length of the CDR3 is 14 residues. V gave up 2 bases and J gave up 8 bases; unmatched junction bases: 7. The CDR3 DNA is TGTGCCAGCAGCCAAAAGCGGGGAAGAGGTACGCAGTATTTT. Translation: CASSQKRGRGTQYF.

The V and J genes are TRBV24-1 and TRBJ2-3, with D perhaps TRBD2 (6 bases). The CDR3 is 16 residues long. Trimming left V 3 bases short and J 0 bases short, with 12 bases between. CDR1 is KGHDR, CDR2 SFDVKD, per germline. CDR3 sequence (DNA): TGTGCCACCAGTGATCAGGAGGGGTGGAGCACAGATACGCAGTATTTT. Its translation is CATSDQEGWSTDTQYF.

The rearrangement uses TRBV6-5 and TRBJ2-2, with TRBD2 as a possible D gene (6 bases). Germline V lookup: CDR1 MNHEY, CDR2 SVGAGI. V lost 5 bases, J lost 5 bases, and 9 bases lay in between. The CDR3 has 13 amino acids. Written as DNA, the CDR3 is TGTGCCAGCAGTACGGGGAGGACCGGGGAGCTGTTTTTT. Its protein is CASSTGRTGELFF.

The chain carries TRBV5-1 and TRBJ2-7; TRBD1 matches at 10 bases. From germline, CDR1 is SGHRS and CDR2 YFSETQ. J gave up 6 bases and V 4 bases, and 10 bases lay outside the gene matches. CDR3 length: 15 amino acids. The CDR3 DNA reads TGCGCCAGCAGCGAGGCGGGACAGGGGATGGGCGAGCAGTACTTC. It specifies CASSEAGQGMGEQYF.

This clone was detected once. The V gene is TRBV5-1, the J gene TRBJ2-7; TRBD2 might be the D (5 bases). V was shortened by 4 bases and J by 3 bases, with 11 bases between the two germline ends. Germline V gene lookup returns CDR1 SGHRS and CDR2 YFSETQ. The CDR3 runs 13 residues. CDR3 DNA: TGCGCCAGCAGCCCTGAGGGATACTACGAGCAGTACTTC. Translating gives CASSPEGYYEQYF.

In its sample, this clone was seen once. The chain has TRBV5-4 and TRBJ1-2; 7 bases line up with TRBD1. CDR1 SGHNT and CDR2 YYREEE come from the germline V gene (reference sequence). This CDR3 is 15 amino acids long. Germline trimming cut 4 bases from V and 4 bases from J; bases unmatched to any gene: 10. The DNA of the CDR3 is TGTGCCAGCAGCCCGACGGCGGGACAGATCTATGGCTACACCTTC. It yields the protein CASSPTAGQIYGYTF. The full variable domain, in which reference TRBV5-4 and TRBJ1-2 provide the parts outside the CDR3, is ETGVTQSPTHLIKTRGQQVTLRCSSQSGHNTVSWYQQALGQGPQFIFQYYREEENGRGNFPPRFSGLQFPNYSSELNVNALELDDSALYLCASSPTAGQIYGYTFGSGTRLTVV.

The table lists this clone with a count of one. This chain links TRBV5-1 with TRBJ1-4; D is perhaps TRBD1 (5 bases). The germline V gene has CDR1 SGHRS and CDR2 YFSETQ. This CDR3 has 14 residues. The V end lost 5 bases, the J end lost 5 bases, and 13 bases lay between the germline ends. The CDR3 DNA follows: TGCGCCAGCAGTCCGGGACTCAAAAATGAAAAACTGTTTTTT. Translation: CASSPGLKNEKLFF.

The chain combines TRBV21-1 with TRBJ1-2; TRBD1 is the table's D call and was not checked against the DNA. TRBV21-1 is deemed a pseudogene. This CDR3 is built from 8 residues. The CDR3: CASSSPTF. The DNA for the CDR3 is TGTGCCAGCAGCTCCCCAACCTTC.

CDR3 nucleotide sequence: TGCGCCAGCACCCCAAGGGCAGGGTCGCTCACTGAAGCTTTCTTT. Its translation is CASTPRAGSLTEAFF. The genes are TRBV5-1 and TRBJ1-1, with D perhaps TRBD1 (5 bases). CDR1 is SGHRS, CDR2 YFSETQ, per germline. V lost 6 bases and J 4 bases, leaving 19 bases between the germline ends. The CDR3 contains 15 residues.

The rearrangement joins TRBV6-5 to TRBJ1-2; TRBD1 matches 7 bases. The ends lost 6 bases at V and 2 bases at J; junction bases unmatched: 6. The CDR3 sequence is 14 residues long. Germline CDR1 is MNHEY and CDR2 is SVGAGI. The CDR3 spells CASRKLDRNYGYTF. CDR3 sequence (DNA): TGTGCCAGCAGGAAGCTGGACAGGAACTATGGCTACACCTTC.

V is TRBV28 and J is TRBJ1-6, with a tentative D call TRBD1 (6 bases). CDR3 length equals 16 residues. V gave up 2 bases and J gave up 7 bases, with 15 bases separating them. In germline, CDR1 is MDHEN, CDR2 SYDVKM. DNA of the CDR3: TGTGCCAGCAGTTTAGGGAGGGGGATTGTGAATTCACCCCTCCACTTT. It translates to CASSLGRGIVNSPLHF.

The chain employs TRBV5-6 and TRBJ1-5; 9 positions match TRBD1. The V segment lost 3 bases and the J segment 7 bases; nucleotides outside the gene matches: 5. Germline V gene sequence: CDR1 SGHDT, CDR2 YYEEEE. This CDR3 region has 14 residues. CDR3 loop: CASSYRGLGQPQHF. CDR3 in DNA: TGTGCCAGCAGCTACAGGGGGCTTGGGCAGCCCCAGCATTTT.

The rearrangement joins TRBV30 to TRBJ2-7; D gene uncertain. The germline V gene has CDR1 GTSNPN and CDR2 SVGIG (reference sequence). Trimming took off 0 bases at V and 2 bases at J, with 5 bases between the two ends. This CDR3 has 12 residues. CDR3 protein: CAWSVNTYEQYF. The CDR3 DNA reads TGTGCCTGGAGTGTAAATACCTACGAGCAGTACTTC. Full variable domain (rest looked up from reference TRBV30 and TRBJ2-7): SQTIHQWPATLVQPVGSPLSLECTVEGTSNPNLYWYRQAAGRGLQLLFYSVGIGQISSEVPQNLSASRPQDRQFILSSKKLLLSDSGFYLCAWSVNTYEQYFGPGTRLTVT.

The V gene is TRBV3-1 (or the pseudogene TRBV3-2), the J gene TRBJ1-1, with unresolved D. The CDR3 totals 14 residues. V lost 1 base and J lost 1, with 7 bases in between. Germline-derived CDR1 and CDR2 are LGHDT and YNNKEL (reference sequence). The CDR3 DNA reads TGTGCCAGCAGCCAAGGAGGTAGGAACACTGAAGCTTTCTTT. It is translated as CASSQGGRNTEAFF.

This chain connects TRBV29-1 to TRBJ1-2; 12 bases fit TRBD1. Germline V CDR1 and CDR2: SQVTM, ANQGSEA. V lost 6 bases and J lost 4; bases outside the gene matches: 9. This CDR3 contains 15 residues. The chain's CDR3 is CSVGQGAINPYGYTF. The CDR3 DNA follows: TGCAGCGTGGGACAGGGGGCGATTAACCCCTATGGCTACACCTTC.

This clone came up a few times. This chain uses TRBV27 with TRBJ2-2, with TRBD2 matching over 13 bases. This CDR3 has 18 amino acids. Germline CDR1 and CDR2: MNHEY and SMNVEV (reference sequence). V lost 2 bases, J lost 7 bases, and 10 bases stayed unmatched. Here the CDR3 reads CASSLPYKLAGGLGELFF. The CDR3 bases are TGTGCCAGCAGTTTACCCTATAAACTAGCGGGGGGGCTCGGGGAGCTGTTTTTT.

There are many counts of this clone. The chain has TRBV6-5 and TRBJ2-7, with 9 nucleotides matching TRBD1. CDR3 size: 16 residues. After removal of 4 bases from V and 3 bases from J, the junction contained 10 bases not matched to a gene. Germline CDR1 MNHEY, CDR2 SVGAGI. The DNA of the CDR3 is TGTGCCAGCAGTTCCCGGTCGGACAGGGGAATCTACGAGCAGTACTTC. Translated, it gives CASSSRSDRGIYEQYF.

Only one count was recorded for this clone. The chain joins TRBV4-1 to TRBJ2-1; TRBD2 agrees at 10 bases. The V segment lost 0 bases and the J segment 8 bases; nucleotides outside the gene matches: 7. This CDR3 contains 16 residues. The germline gives CDR1 MGHRA, CDR2 YSYEKL. The DNA of the CDR3 is TGCGCCAGCAGCCAAGAGTCTAGCGGGGGTGTGGATGAGCAGTTCTTC. Protein sequence: CASSQESSGGVDEQFF.

V usage is TRBV19 and J usage is TRBJ2-2; D is uncertain. Looked up from germline, CDR1 is LNHDA and CDR2 is SQIVND (reference sequence). Deletions cut 5 bases from V and 0 bases from J, with 13 bases between. The CDR3 is made up of 16 amino acids. CDR3 DNA: TGTGCCAGTAGTCCGTGGTTTGGGCCGAACACCGGGGAGCTGTTTTTT. As protein: CASSPWFGPNTGELFF.

This chain joins TRBV6-6 and TRBJ1-2; D remains unclear. V lost 4 bases, J lost 4 bases, and 7 bases lay in between. Germline-derived CDR1 and CDR2 are MNHNY and SVGAGI (reference sequence). This CDR3 region has 12 residues. CDR3 amino acids: CASSSNIYGYTF. CDR3 sequence (DNA): TGTGCCAGCAGTTCCAACATCTATGGCTACACCTTC.

This clone was picked up one time. V gene TRBV30 combines with J gene TRBJ2-1, with a possible D match to TRBD2 (5 bases). The germline V gene encodes CDR1 GTSNPN and CDR2 SVGIG (reference sequence). This CDR3 has 12 amino acids. Trimming shortened V by 0 bases and J by 9 bases, and 9 bases separated the two germline ends. The CDR3 region has the DNA TGTGCCTGGAGTGTACCCGGAGGTGAGCAGTTCTTC. Its protein is CAWSVPGGEQFF.

V gene TRBV19 combines with J gene TRBJ1-5; D remains unclear. Germline V gene data show CDR1 as LNHDA and CDR2 as SQIVND (reference sequence). There are 15 residues in the CDR3. Trimming removed 7 bases from V and 0 bases from J, with 13 bases in between. The CDR3, as DNA: TGTGCCAGTATGGCCCCGTCTTATAGCAATCAGCCCCAGCATTTT. Its protein product is CASMAPSYSNQPQHF.

This chain uses TRBV6-1 with TRBJ1-5; D not resolved. The germline V gene encodes CDR1 MNHNS and CDR2 SASEGT. V was shortened by 3 bases and J by 1 base, with 10 bases between the two germline ends. This CDR3 contains 15 residues. This CDR3 reads CASSEIGASNQPQHF. CDR3 sequence (DNA): TGTGCCAGCAGTGAGATTGGAGCGAGCAATCAGCCCCAGCATTTT.

The chain carries TRBV6-2 or TRBV6-3 and TRBJ1-5; the D gene is possibly TRBD1 (6 bases). V lost 0 bases and J lost 7, with 7 bases in between. The germline CDR1 and CDR2 sequences are MNHEY and SVGEGT. This CDR3 is 13 amino acids long. The CDR3, as DNA: TGTGCCAGCAGTTACTCGGGGGCACAGCCCCAGCATTTT. The encoded protein is CASSYSGAQPQHF.

V usage is TRBV7-8 and J usage is TRBJ2-3; 9 nucleotides align to TRBD2. The V gene's germline CDR1 is SGHVS and CDR2 FQNEAQ. V lost 1 base to trimming and J lost 9 bases; unmatched junction nucleotides: 11. The CDR3 extends over 16 amino acids. The CDR3 DNA reads as TGTGCCAGCAGCTTAGGACAGCGGGGGGCCCCGTTCACGCAGTATTTT. This sequence encodes CASSLGQRGAPFTQYF.

The chain has TRBV5-6 and TRBJ2-2; possibly TRBD2 for D (5 bases). The V and J ends lost 0 bases and 3 bases respectively, with 12 bases between them. Per the germline V gene, CDR1 is SGHDT and CDR2 is YYEEEE. The CDR3 is 16 residues long. CDR3 residues: CASSLGTGGYTGELFF. For the CDR3, the DNA is TGTGCCAGCAGCTTGGGGACTGGAGGCTACACCGGGGAGCTGTTTTTT.

The chain employs TRBV18 and TRBJ1-2; 10 bases line up with TRBD1. In germline, CDR1 is KGHSH, CDR2 LQKENI. This CDR3 contains 17 residues. V gave up 3 bases and J gave up 3 bases; unmatched junction bases: 10. The CDR3 DNA follows: TGTGCCAGCTCACCTCGGGACAGGGGAGAATTTGACTATGGCTACACCTTC. Protein sequence: CASSPRDRGEFDYGYTF.

The V call is TRBV4-3, the J call TRBJ2-1, with 11 bases fitting TRBD2. V gave up 1 base and J gave up 6 bases; unmatched junction bases: 11. Looked up from germline, CDR1 is LGHNA and CDR2 is YSLEER. The CDR3 contains 18 residues. This CDR3 is CASSQGLAGGQVGNEQFF. The CDR3 coding sequence is TGCGCCAGCAGCCAAGGGCTAGCGGGGGGCCAAGTAGGCAATGAGCAGTTCTTC.